The rows below give T cell receptor beta chains drawn from one sample of a study of blood T cell repertoires in COVID-19. The assay was immunoSEQ multiplex PCR, and TCRdb's table has in-frame clones only and misses some. The sample holds a few hundred thousand clones, over 75% seen once. The sample comprised peripheral blood. Receptors originate from a human donor in a cohort sampled during active COVID-19. Each CDR3 is given with its conserved first and last residue.

>TRBV30|TRBJ2-7
CAWTPNLGRGEQYF
>TRBV2|TRBJ2-2
CASSVGTTLTGELFF
>TRBV4-1|TRBJ2-7
CASSRIPGQGAYEQYF
>TRBV12-3/TRBV12-4|TRBJ2-7
CASKTGSDEQYF
>TRBV7-8|TRBJ1-4
CASSQSGGSGLFF
>TRBV7-2|TRBJ1-5
CASSPPPGKGSSNQPQHF
>TRBV5-1|TRBJ2-7
CASSLTSEQYF
>TRBV20-1|TRBJ1-2
CSATGFYGYTF
>TRBV6-6|TRBJ2-1
CASSQGESAHYNEQFF
>TRBV12-3/TRBV12-4|TRBJ1-1
CASTHRGTKAFF
>TRBV7-9|TRBJ2-7
CASSSPIHYYEQYF
>TRBV18|TRBJ1-1
CASSPQRQGGGEAFF
>TRBV14|TRBJ1-2
CASSPPGGKRYGYTF
>TRBV24-1|TRBJ2-1
CATSAPNRDLEKQFF
>TRBV20-1|TRBJ2-1
CSARGGTGRFF
>TRBV24-1|TRBJ2-3
CATSDIGTGVLYTQYF
>TRBV5-1|TRBJ2-7
CASSFTRPDRPYEQYF
>TRBV2|TRBJ2-3
CASRGTSGSTDTQYF
>TRBV2|TRBJ1-5
CASSLLGQGDQPQHF
>TRBV7-8|TRBJ1-5
CASSFFTGDQPQHF
>TRBV7-8|TRBJ2-2
CASSYWGDRSTEELFF
>TRBV5-1|TRBJ2-7
CASSSSGQAYEQYF
>TRBV9|TRBJ1-6
CASSVPPGPLHF
>TRBV30|TRBJ1-1
CAWSVLGDSLNTEAFF
>TRBV19|TRBJ1-1
CASSIVGAGDTEAFF
>TRBV7-8|TRBJ1-1
CASSLVRLLNTEAFF
>TRBV25-1|TRBJ2-1
CASTSGATSYNEQFF
>TRBV5-4|TRBJ1-4
CASSLDRAANEKLFF
>TRBV12-5|TRBJ2-3
CASGENYRGEAQYF
>TRBV30|TRBJ2-1
CAWSGYNEQFF
>TRBV28|TRBJ2-7
CASSSSTGTLTSYEQYF
>TRBV2|TRBJ2-1
CASSVGTGGYNEQFF
>TRBV3-1/TRBV3-2|TRBJ1-2
CASSQVGTGIFGYTF
>TRBV7-3|TRBJ1-1
CASSLEGSDTEAFF
>TRBV10-3|TRBJ2-1
CAISESYVGSYNEQFF
>TRBV6-5|TRBJ1-2
CASSNSGAGDYGYTF
>TRBV12-3/TRBV12-4|TRBJ1-3
CASNTERGNTIYF
>TRBV10-2|TRBJ1-2
CASSAGGGYGYTF
>TRBV3-1/TRBV3-2|TRBJ2-1
CASNDRGSYNEQFF
>TRBV18|TRBJ1-1
CASSPGQGLVPLRAFF
>TRBV11-2|TRBJ1-5
CASSLGASNQPQHF
>TRBV7-3|TRBJ2-1
CASSLSSGGDSEQFF
>TRBV12-3/TRBV12-4|TRBJ2-7
CASSFEGGYEQYF
>TRBV19|TRBJ1-4
CASSTTGRLGEKLFF
>TRBV27|TRBJ2-6
CASSPTGQTPSGANVLTF
>TRBV6-5|TRBJ1-5
CASSLPPPGQPQHF
>TRBV28|TRBJ2-7
CASSLSLPPPYEQYF
>TRBV15|TRBJ2-2
CATMSGGYTGELFF
>TRBV30|TRBJ2-3
CAARTSTDTQYF
>TRBV19|TRBJ1-3
CASSIGSEQLSGNTIYF